This T cell receptor (beta chain) is from a study of T cell responses to AZD1222 COVID-19 vaccine. Measured with immunoSEQ multiplex PCR; TCRdb has only the in-frame clones, and not every one. The profile covers 150,000 to 200,000 clones, with around 90% appearing a single time and about 6% taken by the ten largest. In the case of this clone: What it binds is not known.

Overall study findings and caveats: A rise in Spike-specific TCR breadth and depth followed two AZD1222 doses. Donors, mostly white British, included more females; clonal diversity was possibly underestimated. Reports say nearly half of spike-specific TCRs go after unmutated variant regions.

Between the trimmed V and J ends, which lost 6 bases and 6 bases, there was a span of 11 bases. The CDR3 sequence is 11 residues long. The germline V gene has CDR1 DFQATT and CDR2 SNEGSKA (reference sequence). The sequencing here drew on peripheral blood, taken 28 days after the second AZD1222 dose. The receptor was isolated from an adult who received the AZD1222 COVID-19 vaccine. This chain joins TRBV20-1 and TRBJ1-2; D ambiguous. The CDR3 loop is CSAENQHGYTF. CDR3 nucleotide sequence: TGCAGTGCCGAAAATCAGCATGGCTACACCTTC.